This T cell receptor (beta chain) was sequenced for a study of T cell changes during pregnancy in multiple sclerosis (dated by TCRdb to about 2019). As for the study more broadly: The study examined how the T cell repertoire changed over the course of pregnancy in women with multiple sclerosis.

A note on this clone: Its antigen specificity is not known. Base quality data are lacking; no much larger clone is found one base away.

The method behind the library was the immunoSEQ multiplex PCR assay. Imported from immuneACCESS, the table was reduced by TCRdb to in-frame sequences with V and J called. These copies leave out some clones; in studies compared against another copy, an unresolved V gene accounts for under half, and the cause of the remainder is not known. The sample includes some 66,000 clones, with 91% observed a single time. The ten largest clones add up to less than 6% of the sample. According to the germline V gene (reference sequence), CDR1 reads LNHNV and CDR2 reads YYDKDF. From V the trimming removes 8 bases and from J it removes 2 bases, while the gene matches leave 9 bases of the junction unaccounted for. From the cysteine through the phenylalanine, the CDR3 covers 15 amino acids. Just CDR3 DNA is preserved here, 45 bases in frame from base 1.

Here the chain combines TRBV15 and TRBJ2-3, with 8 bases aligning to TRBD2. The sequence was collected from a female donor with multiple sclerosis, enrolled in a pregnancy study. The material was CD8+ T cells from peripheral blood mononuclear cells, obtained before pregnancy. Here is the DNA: TGTGCCACCCTCCTGACTAGCGCCACCACAGATACGCAGTATTTT. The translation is CATLLTSATTDTQYF. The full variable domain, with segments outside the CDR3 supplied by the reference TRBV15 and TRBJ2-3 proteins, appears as DAMVIQNPRYQVTQFGKPVTLSCSQTLNHNVMYWYQQKSSQAPKLLFHYYDKDFNNEADTPDNFQSRRPNTSFCFLDIRSPGLGDTAMYLCATLLTSATTDTQYFGPGTRLTVL.